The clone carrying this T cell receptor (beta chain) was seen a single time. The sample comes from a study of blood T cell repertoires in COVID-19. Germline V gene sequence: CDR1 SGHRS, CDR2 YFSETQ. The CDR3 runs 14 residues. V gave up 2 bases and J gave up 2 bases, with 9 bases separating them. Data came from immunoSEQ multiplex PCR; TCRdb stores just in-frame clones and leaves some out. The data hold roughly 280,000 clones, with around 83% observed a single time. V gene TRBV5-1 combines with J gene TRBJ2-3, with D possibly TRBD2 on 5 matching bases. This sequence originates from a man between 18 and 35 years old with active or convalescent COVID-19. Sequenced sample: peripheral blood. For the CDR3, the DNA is TGCGCCAGCAGCTTCGGACTGATCACAGATACGCAGTATTTT. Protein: CASSFGLITDTQYF. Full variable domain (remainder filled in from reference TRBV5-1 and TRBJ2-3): KAGVTQTPRYLIKTRGQQVTLSCSPISGHRSVSWYQQTPGQGLQFLFEYFSETQRNKGNFPGRFSGRQFSNSRSEMNVSTLELGDSALYLCASSFGLITDTQYFGPGTRLTVL.